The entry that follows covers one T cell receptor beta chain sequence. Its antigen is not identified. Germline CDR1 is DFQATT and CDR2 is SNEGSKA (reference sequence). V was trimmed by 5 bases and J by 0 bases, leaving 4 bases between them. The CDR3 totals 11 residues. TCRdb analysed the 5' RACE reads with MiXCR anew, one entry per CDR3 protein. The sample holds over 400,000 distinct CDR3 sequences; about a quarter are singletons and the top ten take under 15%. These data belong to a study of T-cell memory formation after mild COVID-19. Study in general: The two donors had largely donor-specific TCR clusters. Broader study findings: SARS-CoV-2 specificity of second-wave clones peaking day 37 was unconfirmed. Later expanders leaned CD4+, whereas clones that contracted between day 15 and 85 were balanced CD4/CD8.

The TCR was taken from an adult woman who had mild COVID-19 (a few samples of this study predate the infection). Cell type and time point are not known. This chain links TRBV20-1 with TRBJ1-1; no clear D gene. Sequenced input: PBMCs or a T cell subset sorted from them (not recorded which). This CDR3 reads CSAGMNTEAFF. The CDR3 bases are TGCAGTGCTGGCATGAACACTGAAGCTTTCTTT.